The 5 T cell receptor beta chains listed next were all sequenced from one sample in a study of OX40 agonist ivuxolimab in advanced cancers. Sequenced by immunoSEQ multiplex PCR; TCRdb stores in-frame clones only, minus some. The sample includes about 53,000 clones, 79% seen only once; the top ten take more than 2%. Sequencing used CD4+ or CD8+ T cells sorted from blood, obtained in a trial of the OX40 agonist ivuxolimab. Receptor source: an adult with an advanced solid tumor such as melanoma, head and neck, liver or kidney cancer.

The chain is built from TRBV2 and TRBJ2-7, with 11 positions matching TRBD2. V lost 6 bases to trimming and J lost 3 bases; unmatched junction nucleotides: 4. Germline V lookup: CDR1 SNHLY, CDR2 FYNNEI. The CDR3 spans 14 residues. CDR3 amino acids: CASSRLAGFYEQYF. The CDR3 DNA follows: TGTGCCAGCAGCCGACTAGCGGGGTTCTACGAGCAGTACTTC.

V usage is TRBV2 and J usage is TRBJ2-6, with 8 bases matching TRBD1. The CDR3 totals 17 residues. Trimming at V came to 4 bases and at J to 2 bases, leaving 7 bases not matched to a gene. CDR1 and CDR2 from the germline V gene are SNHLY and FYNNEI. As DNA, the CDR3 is TGTGCCAGCAGTGGTAGGACAGGGAAGGCTGGGGCCAACGTCCTGACTTTC. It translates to CASSGRTGKAGANVLTF.

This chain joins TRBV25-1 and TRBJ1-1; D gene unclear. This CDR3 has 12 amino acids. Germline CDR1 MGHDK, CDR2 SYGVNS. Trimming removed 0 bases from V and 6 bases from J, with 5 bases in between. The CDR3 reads CASSEYGAEAFF. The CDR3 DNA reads TGTGCCAGCAGTGAATATGGGGCTGAAGCTTTCTTT.

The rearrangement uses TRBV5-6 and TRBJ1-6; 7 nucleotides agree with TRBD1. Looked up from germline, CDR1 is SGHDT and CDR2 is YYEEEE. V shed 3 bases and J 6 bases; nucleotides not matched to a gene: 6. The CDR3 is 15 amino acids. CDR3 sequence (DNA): TGTGCCAGCAGCTACGGGACAGTACTTAATTCACCCCTCCACTTT. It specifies CASSYGTVLNSPLHF.

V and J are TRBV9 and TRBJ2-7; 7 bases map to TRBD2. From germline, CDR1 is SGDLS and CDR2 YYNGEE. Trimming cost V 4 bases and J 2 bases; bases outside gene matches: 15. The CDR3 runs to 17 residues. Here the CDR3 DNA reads TGTGCCAGCAGCCCGTTGCCCAGGGCTAGCGGTACCTACGAGCAGTACTTC. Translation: CASSPLPRASGTYEQYF.